The 29 T cell receptor beta chains below come from one sample, sequenced in a study of CD8 T cells in ankylosing spondylitis. Each CDR3 protein gets one entry after TCRdb re-called the 5' RACE reads with MiXCR. Of 250,000 or so distinct CDR3 sequences in the sample, roughly a tenth were seen once. The sequencing input was blood, either unsorted or a sorted T cell fraction (not recorded which). These receptor sequences come from a male donor with ankylosing spondylitis or in good health (not recorded which).

This chain joins TRBV5-1 and TRBJ1-1, with D maybe TRBD1 (5 bases). CDR3 length: 15 residues. Germline CDR1 SGHRS, CDR2 YFSETQ. V shed 5 bases and J shed 3 bases, with 17 bases lying between them. The CDR3 loop is CASRDQGGVHTEAFF. DNA of the CDR3: TGCGCCAGCAGAGACCAGGGAGGGGTCCACACTGAAGCTTTCTTT.

This chain uses TRBV28 with TRBJ1-5; no clear D gene. Germline V gives CDR1 MDHEN, CDR2 SYDVKM. Trimming left V 5 bases short and J 3 bases short, with 14 bases between. This CDR3 is 15 amino acids long. The CDR3: CASSIYRELNQPQHF. In DNA form, the CDR3 reads TGTGCCAGCAGTATATACCGGGAGCTCAATCAGCCCCAGCATTTT. The variable domain in full, completed from reference TRBV28 and TRBJ1-5, reads DVKVTQSSRYLVKRTGEKVFLECVQDMDHENMFWYRQDPGLGLRLIYFSYDVKMKEKGDIPEGYSVSREKKERFSLILESASTNQTSMYLCASSIYRELNQPQHFGDGTRLSIL.

This clonotype was observed a handful of times. The gene calls are TRBV7-9 and TRBJ2-1, with 8 bases lining up with TRBD2. With 1 base clipped from V and 7 bases from J, the junction kept 6 bases outside the gene matches. The CDR3 has 15 residues. The germline gives CDR1 SEHNR, CDR2 FQNEAQ (reference sequence). CDR3 sequence (DNA): TGTGCCAGCAGCTTAGGACCGTCTAGCGGGAATGAGCAGTTCTTC. As protein: CASSLGPSSGNEQFF.

This chain joins TRBV7-9 and TRBJ2-4; 7 bases line up with TRBD1. The junction had 5 bases not matched to a gene; V was cut back by 5 bases and J by 7 bases. This CDR3 contains 13 residues. The germline gives CDR1 SEHNR, CDR2 FQNEAQ (reference sequence). CDR3 sequence: CASSHGQVNIQYF. DNA for the CDR3: TGTGCCAGCAGCCACGGACAGGTCAACATTCAGTACTTC.

In its sample, this clonotype was seen many times. This chain connects TRBV29-1 to TRBJ1-1; the D gene is possibly TRBD1 (5 bases). The V end lost 5 bases, the J end lost 10 bases, and 20 bases lay between the germline ends. This CDR3 region has 13 residues. Germline CDR1 SQVTM, CDR2 ANQGSEA. The CDR3 nucleotides are TGCAGCGTTTTTGGTACGCGGGGGGGAATAGCTTTCTTT. Amino acid sequence: CSVFGTRGGIAFF.

This clonotype was seen repeatedly, ten times or more. V usage is TRBV20-1 and J usage is TRBJ2-1; 8 bases map to TRBD2. This CDR3 spans 15 amino acids. Germline V gives CDR1 DFQATT, CDR2 SNEGSKA (reference sequence). V lost 2 bases, J lost 4 bases, and 7 bases stayed unmatched. CDR3 protein: CSARITSGPYNEQFF. In DNA, the CDR3 is TGCAGTGCTAGAATAACTAGCGGTCCTTACAATGAGCAGTTCTTC.

In this sample, this clonotype turned up many times. V usage is TRBV5-1 and J usage is TRBJ2-3; no definite D call. The CDR3 contains 14 residues. Trimming took 3 bases from V and 1 from J, leaving 9 bases between them. Germline loops: CDR1 SGHRS, CDR2 YFSETQ. CDR3 in amino acids: CASSSQPGTDTQYF. The CDR3 DNA sequence: TGCGCCAGCAGCTCCCAGCCTGGCACAGATACGCAGTATTTT.

This clonotype has ten or more counts. The J gene is TRBJ1-5, the V gene TRBV7-8; D ambiguous. The CDR3 extends over 15 amino acids. The V gene lost 4 bases and the J gene lost 0 bases, with 10 bases spanning the gap. In germline, CDR1 is SGHVS, CDR2 FQNEAQ. The CDR3, as DNA: TGTGCCAGCAGCTCGGTCCCAAATAGCAATCAGCCCCAGCATTTT. Translation gives CASSSVPNSNQPQHF. The variable domain in full, with the rest retrieved from reference TRBV7-8 and TRBJ1-5, is GAGVSQSPRYKVAKRGQDVALRCDPISGHVSLFWYQQALGQGPEFLTYFQNEAQLDKSGLPSDRFFAERPEGSVSTLKIQRTQQEDSAVYLCASSSVPNSNQPQHFGDGTRLSIL.

To note about this clonotype: A much larger clonotype is one base distant, so this may be a read error. The V and J genes are TRBV9 and TRBJ2-3, with TRBD2 matching 9 bases. The CDR3 is 18 residues long. Germline V gene data show CDR1 as SGDLS and CDR2 as YYNGEE. The CDR3 DNA is TGTGCCAACAGCGTAGGAAAGAACGCGGGAGGGTCAGGTGATACGCAGTATTTT. Protein: CANSVGKNAGGSGDTQYF.

This clonotype occurred many times. This sequence joins TRBV5-8 and TRBJ2-1, with TRBD2 identical over 7 bases. The CDR3 extends over 15 amino acids. The ends lost 4 bases at V and 4 bases at J; junction bases unmatched: 8. From germline, CDR1 is SGHTS and CDR2 YDEGEE. This CDR3 reads CASSLGEREYNEQFF. CDR3 coding DNA: TGTGCCAGCAGCCTCGGAGAGCGGGAATACAATGAGCAGTTCTTC.

This clonotype was observed many times. The rearrangement joins TRBV5-6 to TRBJ2-7, with TRBD1 identical over 9 bases. V dropped 4 bases and J dropped 3; count of bases not matched to a gene: 5. Germline lookup yields CDR1 SGHDT and CDR2 YYEEEE. The CDR3 totals 14 residues. The CDR3 is CASSHGTGLYEQYF. The CDR3 nucleotides read TGTGCCAGCAGCCACGGGACAGGGCTCTACGAGCAGTACTTC.

The gene calls are TRBV20-1 and TRBJ2-3; possible D gene TRBD1, 6 bases. Looked up from germline, CDR1 is DFQATT and CDR2 is SNEGSKA (reference sequence). This CDR3 spans 16 amino acids. The germline V and J ends were trimmed by 5 bases and 5 bases, with 23 bases remaining between them. The CDR3 reads CSALQYDRHPRDTQYF. CDR3 DNA: TGCAGTGCTCTCCAATATGACAGGCATCCTCGAGATACGCAGTATTTT.

This clonotype was detected many times. This rearrangement joins TRBV20-1 to TRBJ2-1; 7 bases match TRBD2. V lost 4 bases to trimming and J lost 7 bases; unmatched junction nucleotides: 16. The CDR3 is 16 residues long. Germline CDR1 and CDR2: DFQATT and SNEGSKA (reference sequence). DNA for the CDR3: TGCAGTGCTACATCTGACCGGGAGGATTTTGTGAATGAGCAGTTCTTC. It encodes CSATSDREDFVNEQFF.

The count of this clonotype is one. J is TRBJ1-6 and V is TRBV18, with unresolved D. The CDR3 is made up of 15 amino acids. In germline, CDR1 is KGHSH, CDR2 LQKENI. Trimming left V 6 bases short and J 6 bases short, with 15 bases between. The CDR3 loop is CASSRLRGSNSPLHF. The CDR3 nucleotides read TGTGCCAGCTCGAGGCTCCGAGGCAGTAATTCACCCCTCCACTTT.

In this sample, this clonotype turned up many times. The rearrangement links TRBV28 to TRBJ2-1; D remains unclear. CDR3 size: 15 residues. Trimming pared 8 bases from V and 1 base from J, leaving 15 bases between. The germline V gene has CDR1 MDHEN and CDR2 SYDVKM. CDR3: CASQIDGGSYNEQFF. The CDR3 DNA follows: TGTGCCAGCCAAATAGACGGTGGGTCCTACAATGAGCAGTTCTTC.

This clonotype turned up a few times. The chain employs TRBV6-5 and TRBJ2-7, with D possibly TRBD2 on 5 matching bases. Trimming pared 0 bases from V and 1 base from J, leaving 10 bases between. This CDR3 is 15 amino acids long. Germline CDR1 MNHEY, CDR2 SVGAGI. CDR3 nucleotides: TGTGCCAGCAGTTACTCTCAACTAGGTTCCTACGAGCAGTACTTC. Amino acids: CASSYSQLGSYEQYF.

V gene TRBV2 combines with J gene TRBJ2-7, with D maybe TRBD2 (7 bases). Per the germline V gene, CDR1 is SNHLY and CDR2 is FYNNEI. V dropped 5 bases and J dropped 4 bases, with 15 bases sitting between them. The length of the CDR3 is 14 residues. CDR3 residues: CASSPMGGHYEQYF. In DNA form, the CDR3 reads TGTGCCAGCAGTCCCATGGGGGGGCATTACGAGCAGTACTTC. Complete variable domain (other parts from reference TRBV2 and TRBJ2-7): EPEVTQTPSHQVTQMGQEVILRCVPISNHLYFYWYRQILGQKVEFLVSFYNNEISEKSEIFDDQFSVERPDGSNFTLKIRSTKLEDSAMYFCASSPMGGHYEQYFGPGTRLTVT.

The rearrangement joins TRBV18 to TRBJ1-1; D is undetermined. Between the trimmed V and J ends, which lost 3 bases and 7 bases, there was a span of 9 bases. This CDR3 region has 12 residues. Germline assignment: CDR1 KGHSH and CDR2 LQKENI. The CDR3 protein is CASSPGVGEAFF. The DNA for the CDR3 is TGTGCCAGCTCACCGGGTGTGGGTGAAGCTTTCTTT.

There are a few counts of this clonotype. This chain connects TRBV6-5 to TRBJ2-1; 8 nucleotides agree with TRBD2. CDR3 length: 16 amino acids. CDR1 and CDR2 from the germline V gene are MNHEY and SVGAGI. After removal of 1 base from V and 10 bases from J, the junction contained 12 bases not matched to a gene. The CDR3 loop is CASSYLTSGRGGEQFF. The DNA for the CDR3 is TGTGCCAGCAGTTACTTAACTAGCGGTCGGGGGGGCGAGCAGTTCTTC.

At least ten counts were recorded for this clonotype. This chain uses TRBV20-1 with TRBJ2-1; D gene ambiguous. Germline loops: CDR1 DFQATT, CDR2 SNEGSKA (reference sequence). V lost 0 bases and J 8 bases, leaving 8 bases between the germline ends. There are 12 residues in the CDR3. CDR3 nucleotide sequence: TGCAGTGCTAGAGACTCGACCTATGAGCAGTTCTTC. Its translation is CSARDSTYEQFF.

The chain uses TRBV28 and TRBJ2-4, with TRBD1 identical over 7 bases. Germline values: CDR1 MDHEN, CDR2 SYDVKM. With 3 bases clipped from V and 6 bases from J, the junction kept 14 bases outside the gene matches. The CDR3 is 17 residues long. The CDR3 coding sequence is TGTGCCAGCAGTTTCAGTATGGGGGACAGCTTTTTAAACATTCAGTACTTC. It encodes CASSFSMGDSFLNIQYF.

The V call is TRBV20-1, the J call TRBJ1-2; D gene unclear. The V end was cut by 3 bases, the J end by 8 bases, with 13 bases between. Germline lookup yields CDR1 DFQATT and CDR2 SNEGSKA (reference sequence). This CDR3 region has 12 residues. As DNA, the CDR3 is TGCAGTGCTAGGCGGGGAGGACGAGGCTACACCTTC. Translating it yields CSARRGGRGYTF.

This clonotype has ten or more counts. The rearrangement joins TRBV12-3 or TRBV12-4 to TRBJ2-4; no reliable D call. The CDR3 is made up of 18 amino acids. Trimming shortened V by 5 bases and J by 0 bases, and 20 bases separated the two germline ends. The CDR3 is CASSIDPHSSRAKNIQYF. Written as DNA, the CDR3 is TGTGCCAGCAGTATCGACCCCCACAGCTCAAGAGCCAAAAACATTCAGTACTTC.

This clonotype has ten or more counts. The chain carries TRBV9 and TRBJ2-2; D is unresolved. V was pared by 3 bases and J by 8 bases, with 8 bases between. The V gene's germline CDR1 is SGDLS and CDR2 YYNGEE. The CDR3 sequence is 12 residues long. Written as DNA, the CDR3 is TGTGCCAGCAGCGCACAGAGGGGGGAGCTGTTTTTT. Amino acid sequence: CASSAQRGELFF.

This clonotype occurred many times. The chain recombines TRBV5-5 with TRBJ2-7, with 8 nucleotides matching TRBD2. Germline loops: CDR1 SGHKS, CDR2 YYEKEE (reference sequence). The CDR3 has 16 amino acids. The V and J ends lost 0 bases and 4 bases, in that order; junction bases with no gene match: 9. CDR3 nucleotide sequence: TGTGCCAGCAGCTTGGAGGTTGCGGGAGGTCTGTACGAGCAGTACTTC. Translating gives CASSLEVAGGLYEQYF.

This clonotype was seen repeatedly, ten times or more. The chain joins TRBV6-5 to TRBJ2-7; 8 bases agree with TRBD1. CDR1 is MNHEY, CDR2 SVGAGI, per germline. The ends lost 4 bases at V and 1 base at J; junction bases unmatched: 6. CDR3 length: 15 amino acids. As DNA, the CDR3 is TGTGCCAGCAGTTCCCCGGGACAGGTATCCTACGAGCAGTACTTC. Translation: CASSSPGQVSYEQYF.

This clonotype was seen many times. The genes are TRBV10-3 and TRBJ2-7; D is perhaps TRBD1 or TRBD2 (5 bases each). This CDR3 contains 14 residues. The germline V and J ends were trimmed by 6 bases and 6 bases, with 18 bases remaining between them. CDR1 is ENHRY, CDR2 SYGVKD, per germline. The CDR3 sequence is CAIRTGMGLREQYF. CDR3 sequence (DNA): TGTGCCATCAGAACCGGGATGGGGCTACGCGAGCAGTACTTC.

Many counts were recorded for this clonotype. The chain carries TRBV7-3 and TRBJ1-2; possible D gene TRBD1, 6 bases. From germline, CDR1 is SGHTA and CDR2 FQGTGA. The CDR3 spans 13 residues. Trimming shortened V by 0 bases and J by 8 bases, and 10 bases separated the two germline ends. The CDR3 protein is CASSLTGGGGYTF. For the CDR3, the DNA is TGTGCCAGCAGCTTAACGGGTGGGGGCGGCTACACCTTC.

In this sample, this clonotype turned up many times. The rearrangement joins TRBV5-1 to TRBJ2-7, with D possibly being TRBD1 (6 bases). Trimming took 4 bases from V and 5 from J, leaving 19 bases between them. Germline V gene sequence: CDR1 SGHRS, CDR2 YFSETQ. The CDR3 has 15 amino acids. CDR3 amino acids: CASSPGRQGLHEQYF. In DNA form, the CDR3 reads TGCGCCAGCAGCCCAGGTCGGCAGGGGCTTCACGAGCAGTACTTC.